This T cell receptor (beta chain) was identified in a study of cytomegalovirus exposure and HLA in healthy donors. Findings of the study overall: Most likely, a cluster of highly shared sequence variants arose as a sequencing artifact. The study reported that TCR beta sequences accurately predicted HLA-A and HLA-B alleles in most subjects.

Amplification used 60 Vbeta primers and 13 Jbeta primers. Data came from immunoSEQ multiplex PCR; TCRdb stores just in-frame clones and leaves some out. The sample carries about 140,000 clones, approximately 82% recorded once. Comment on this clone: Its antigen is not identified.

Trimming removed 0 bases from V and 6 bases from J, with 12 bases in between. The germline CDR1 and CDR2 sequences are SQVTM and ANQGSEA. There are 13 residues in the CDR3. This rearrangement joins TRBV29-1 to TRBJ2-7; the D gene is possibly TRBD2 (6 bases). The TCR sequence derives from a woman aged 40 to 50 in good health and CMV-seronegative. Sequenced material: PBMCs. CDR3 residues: CSVEEVGRGEQYF. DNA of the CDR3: TGCAGCGTTGAAGAGGTAGGGCGGGGCGAGCAGTACTTC.